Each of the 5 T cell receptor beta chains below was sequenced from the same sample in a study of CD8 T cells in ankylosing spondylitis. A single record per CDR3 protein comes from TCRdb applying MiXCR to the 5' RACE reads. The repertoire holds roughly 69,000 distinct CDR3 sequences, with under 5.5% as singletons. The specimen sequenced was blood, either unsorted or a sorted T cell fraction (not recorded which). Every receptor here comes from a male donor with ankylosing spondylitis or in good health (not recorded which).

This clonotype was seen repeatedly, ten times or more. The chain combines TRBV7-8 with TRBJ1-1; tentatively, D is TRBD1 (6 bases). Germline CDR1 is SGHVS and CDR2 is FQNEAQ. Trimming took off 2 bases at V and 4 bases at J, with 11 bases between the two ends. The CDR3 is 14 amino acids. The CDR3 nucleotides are TGTGCCAGCAGCTTAAGTAAGGGGGGCACTGAAGCTTTCTTT. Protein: CASSLSKGGTEAFF.

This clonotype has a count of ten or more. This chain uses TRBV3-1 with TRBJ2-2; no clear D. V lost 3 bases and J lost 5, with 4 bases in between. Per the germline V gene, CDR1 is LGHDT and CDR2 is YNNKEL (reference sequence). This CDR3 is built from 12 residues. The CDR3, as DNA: TGTGCCAGCAGCCACCTAACCGGGGAGCTGTTTTTT. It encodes CASSHLTGELFF.

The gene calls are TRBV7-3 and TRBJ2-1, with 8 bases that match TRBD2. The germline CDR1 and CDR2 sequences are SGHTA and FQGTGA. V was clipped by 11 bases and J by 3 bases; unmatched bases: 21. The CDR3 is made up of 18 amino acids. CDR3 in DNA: TGTGCCTTCTGTTCCCTTCGCGGTACTAGCGGACTCTACAATGAGCAGTTCTTC. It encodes CAFCSLRGTSGLYNEQFF.

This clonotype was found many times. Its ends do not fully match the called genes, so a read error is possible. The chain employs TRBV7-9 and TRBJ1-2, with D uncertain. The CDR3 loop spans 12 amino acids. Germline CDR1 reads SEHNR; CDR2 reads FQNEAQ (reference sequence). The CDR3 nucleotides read TGTGCCAGCAGCTTAAAAAGCGAGGCCCCTAATTTC. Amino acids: CASSLKSEAPNF.

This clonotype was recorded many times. DNA for the CDR3: TGCGCCAGCAGCTTGGGGGGACAGGGGAGCGAGCAGTACTTC. This codes for CASSLGGQGSEQYF. V gene TRBV5-1 combines with J gene TRBJ2-7; the match to TRBD1 covers 10 bases. Per germline, CDR1 SGHRS and CDR2 YFSETQ. The CDR3 has 14 amino acids. V was pared by 0 bases and J by 6 bases, with 3 bases of the junction left unmatched.